This T cell receptor beta chain was captured in a study of T cell repertoires in ileal Crohn's disease. The study, taken as a whole, reports: Clonal expansions were more frequent in active smokers than non-smokers at surgery. All patients with clonality above 26.8% had endoscopic recurrence. Mucosal expansions were suggested to be mainly CD8 T cells.

Clones were read by immunoSEQ multiplex PCR, and TCRdb kept only the in-frame ones, dropping some. This sample carries some 10,000 clones, 76% of them seen once, and the ten largest clones take about 25%. Comments on this clone: Its antigen is unknown.

The CDR3 sequence is 17 residues long. The germline CDR1 and CDR2 sequences are SGHTA and FQGNSA. The trim removed 5 bases at V and 2 bases at J, leaving 11 bases unmatched. The sequence came from an adult with Crohn's disease. This chain connects TRBV7-2 to TRBJ2-5, with TRBD2 matching 10 bases. Sequencing used ileal tissue. DNA of the CDR3: TGTGCCAGCAGCCGTGGTAGCGGGGGGCGATTTCAAGAGACCCAGTACTTC. This sequence encodes CASSRGSGGRFQETQYF.